This record concerns one TCR beta chain sequence. This clonotype was detected many times. Its recognized antigen is unknown. Within one base of it there is no much larger clone, and no base qualities were kept. The sample belongs to a study of T-cell reconstitution after alpha-beta-depleted transplantation in children (dated by TCRdb to the mid-2010s). With respect to the entire study: T-cell immune reconstitution after TCRalphabeta/CD19-depleted allogeneic hematopoietic cell transplantation in children was quantitatively tracked in the study by means of TCR repertoire profiling.

The library was prepared using PCR. The instrument given in TCRdb is Illumina HiSeq 2500. Molecular barcoding was employed in the preparation of TCR libraries, with unique molecular identifiers being used to normalize TCRbeta repertoire quantification. The public reads were quality trimmed at Q25 with fastp and then assembled into clones with MiXCR by TCRdb, keeping productive beta chains. Identical CDR3 proteins give one entry, which carries the most common genes and DNA. The sample yields about 110,000 distinct CDR3 sequences; 6.4% were counted once. The top ten clones comprise approximately 25% of the sample. The CDR1 and CDR2 encoded by the germline V gene are LGHNA and YNFKEQ. Compared with germline, V lacks 5 bases and J lacks 5 bases; bases without a gene match: 12. From its cysteine to its phenylalanine, the CDR3 spans 15 amino acids. The sequence is cut down to CDR3 DNA, 45 bases in frame from base 1.

The meaning of the sample's treatment or condition label: allogeneic hematopoietic cell transplantation with graft depleted of TCRalphabeta T cells and CD19 B cells. The children who served as transplant recipients had been given grafts of TCRalphabeta/CD19-depleted allogeneic hematopoietic cells. Points the paper makes about the study in general: Over subsequent months, a decline in hyperexpanded clone frequencies was noted, and after one year, T-cell counts and TCRbeta diversity were mostly ascribed to newly produced T cells. The apparently early recovery of alphabetaT-cell counts about two months after transplant reportedly depended on only several hundred rapidly expanded clones that came from non-depleted graft cells. In some patients, the high TCRbeta diversity seen at day 60 was put down to recipient T cells and intrathymic progenitors that had survived conditioning.

The receptor was derived from a male patient aged 2-15 years who had a stem cell transplant for acute lymphoblastic leukemia, so the T cells may come from the graft donor. The material sequenced was PBMCs, mostly from graft donor cells, taken 360 days after TCRalphabeta/CD19-depleted stem cell transplant. Recombination linked TRBV4-2 to TRBJ2-7; 7 central bases correspond to TRBD1. The DNA sequence is given as TGTGCCAGCAGCTCAGACAGGGCCGTCCACCACGAGCAGTACTTC. The encoded protein is CASSSDRAVHHEQYF.